This TCR beta chain was captured in a study of T cell repertoires in cytomegalovirus infection. TCRdb recomputed calls from the reads with MiXCR, one row per CDR3 protein. The data show fewer than 1,000,000 distinct CDR3 sequences, 25% to 40% seen once. The CDR3 is made up of 13 amino acids. V was pared by 8 bases and J by 4 bases, with 7 bases of the junction left unmatched. Germline values: CDR1 LNHDA, CDR2 SQIVND (reference sequence). This clonotype appeared a few times. As yet, its antigen is unknown. The genes are TRBV19 and TRBJ1-2, with 7 bases aligning to TRBD1. Sequenced material: cultured CD8+ T cells from PBMCs, taken from culture after CMV antigen stimulation. The sequence was collected from a human donor in good health (CMV status not recorded). Some clones in this sample may be carry-over from other donors' samples. The CDR3 sequence: CASLGDRVYGYTF. The DNA of the CDR3 is TGTGCCAGTCTCGGAGACAGGGTCTATGGCTACACCTTC.